This is a list of T cell receptor beta chains from one sample in a study of CD8 T cells in Susac syndrome. Each CDR3 protein gets one entry after TCRdb re-called the immunoSEQ multiplex PCR reads with MiXCR. There are 150,000 to 200,000 distinct CDR3 sequences in the sample; around 95% occur only once, and about 0.15% lies in the top ten. The specimen sequenced was CD8+ T cells from PBMCs. Every receptor here comes from a human donor with Susac syndrome. The CDR3 runs from the conserved cysteine through the conserved F or W. The order of the fields is J gene, V gene, clone size, D gene, CDR3 protein, CDR3 DNA. D genes are given only for firm matches. Clone size is stated in some rows and not others, as once, few, many or a class when expanded.

j_call: TRBJ2-1; v_call: TRBV29-1; clone_size: NA; d_call: TRBD1; cdr3_aa: CSVEIQGASYNEQFF; cdr3_nt: TGCAGCGTTGAGATACAGGGGGCCTCCTACAATGAGCAGTTCTTC
j_call: TRBJ2-7; v_call: TRBV11-2; clone_size: NA; d_call: TRBD1; cdr3_aa: CASSLGTGGLEQYF; cdr3_nt: TGTGCCAGCAGCTTAGGAACAGGGGGCCTCGAGCAGTACTTC
j_call: TRBJ1-2; v_call: TRBV5-4; clone_size: NA; d_call: NA; cdr3_aa: CASSSTSTWLDYGYTF; cdr3_nt: TGTGCCAGCAGCTCGACCTCAACATGGCTTGACTATGGCTACACCTTC
j_call: TRBJ2-1; v_call: TRBV9; clone_size: NA; d_call: TRBD2; cdr3_aa: CASSVGLAGGPEQFF; cdr3_nt: TGTGCCAGCAGCGTAGGGCTAGCGGGGGGGCCCGAGCAGTTCTTC
j_call: TRBJ1-5; v_call: TRBV20-1; clone_size: once; d_call: NA; cdr3_aa: CSARLGPGNQPQHF; cdr3_nt: TGCAGTGCTAGATTAGGGCCCGGCAATCAGCCCCAGCATTTT
j_call: TRBJ2-1; v_call: TRBV11-2; clone_size: NA; d_call: TRBD2; cdr3_aa: CASSLEGAGGPPSLYNEQFF; cdr3_nt: TGTGCCAGCAGCTTAGAGGGGGCGGGGGGGCCTCCATCCCTTTACAATGAGCAGTTCTTC
j_call: TRBJ2-3; v_call: TRBV29-1; clone_size: NA; d_call: NA; cdr3_aa: CSVLLRDNTDTQYF; cdr3_nt: TGCAGCGTCCTTCTTCGGGACAACACAGATACGCAGTATTTT
j_call: TRBJ2-1; v_call: TRBV29-1; clone_size: NA; d_call: NA; cdr3_aa: CSAQDSGQFF; cdr3_nt: TGCAGCGCCCAGGACTCGGGGCAGTTCTTC
j_call: TRBJ2-2; v_call: TRBV3-1; clone_size: NA; d_call: TRBD1; cdr3_aa: CASSSTGTANTGELFF; cdr3_nt: TGTGCCAGCAGCTCTACCGGGACAGCTAACACCGGGGAGCTGTTTTTT
j_call: TRBJ1-1; v_call: TRBV6-5; clone_size: NA; d_call: NA; cdr3_aa: CASNKRDGEAFF; cdr3_nt: TGTGCCAGCAACAAAAGGGACGGCGAAGCTTTCTTT
j_call: TRBJ1-3; v_call: TRBV3-1; clone_size: NA; d_call: NA; cdr3_aa: CASVGRAGNTIYF; cdr3_nt: TGTGCCAGCGTCGGCAGGGCAGGAAACACCATATATTTT
j_call: TRBJ1-6; v_call: TRBV15; clone_size: NA; d_call: TRBD1; cdr3_aa: CATSRDRGLSSYNSPLHF; cdr3_nt: TGTGCCACCAGCAGAGACAGGGGGTTGAGCTCCTATAATTCACCCCTCCACTTT